The clone carrying this T cell receptor beta chain was recorded only once. The antigen is unknown. Germline V gene data show CDR1 as DFQATT and CDR2 as SNEGSKA (reference sequence). CDR3 length equals 15 residues. V lost 3 bases to trimming and J lost 3 bases; unmatched junction nucleotides: 9. The data were taken from a study of T cell responses to AZD1222 COVID-19 vaccine. Some clones are missing from TCRdb's copy, which holds only in-frame ones; the method was immunoSEQ multiplex PCR. The sample has 100,000 to 150,000 clones, 85% to 90% seen once. Study-level points and caveats: Donors in the cohort were predominantly white British and more often female, and clonal diversity was possibly underestimated. Nearly half of spike-specific TCRs reportedly go after variant regions that carry no mutations.

The gene calls are TRBV20-1 and TRBJ2-3; 7 nucleotides align to TRBD2. The sequences come from peripheral blood, collected on day 0 of AZD1222 vaccination. The sequence was obtained from an adult in good health. The CDR3 region has the DNA TGCAGTGCTAGTGGGGGGGACTCACCGACAGATACGCAGTATTTT. Amino acid sequence: CSASGGDSPTDTQYF.